The clone carrying this T cell receptor (beta chain) was seen a single time. Its target is not known. These data come from a study of shared clonotypes between healthy human individuals. Looking at the study overall: With ages of 18 to 49, the donors were two women and a few men. Study-level results: Estimated richness values were generally larger in naive subsets than in memory subsets.

It was at deep level that the assay was run. Under the authors' procedure: ImmunoSEQ only sent back junction sequences with no quality scores, so filtering was done differently. TCRdb keeps only in-frame clones here, not all; method: immunoSEQ multiplex PCR. V, J and clone size are taken as reported in that table, and D and trimming were inferred from the DNA itself. Of some 1 million clones in the sample, about 80% were seen once. V trimming: 7 bases; J trimming: 5 bases; junction bases outside the gene matches: 4. Germline V gives CDR1 SGHRS, CDR2 YFSETQ. The CDR3 has 13 residues. The TCR originated in a man younger than 30 in good health. The chain combines TRBV5-1 with TRBJ2-2; 8 positions agree with TRBD1. Input material: memory CD4+ T cells sorted from blood. Subset meaning: CD45RA-negative fraction. The CDR3 is CASGTGGTGELFF. The CDR3 coding sequence is TGCGCCAGCGGAACAGGGGGAACCGGGGAGCTGTTTTTT. The entire variable domain, with the rest obtained from reference TRBV5-1 and TRBJ2-2, is as follows: KAGVTQTPRYLIKTRGQQVTLSCSPISGHRSVSWYQQTPGQGLQFLFEYFSETQRNKGNFPGRFSGRQFSNSRSEMNVSTLELGDSALYLCASGTGGTGELFFGEGSRLTVL.